The 16 T cell receptor beta chains reported below all come from one sample, sequenced in a study of blood T cell repertoires in COVID-19. Using immunoSEQ multiplex PCR, the repertoire was profiled, and TCRdb retains in-frame clones only, with some absent. The sample yields 150,000 to 200,000 clones, approximately 91% seen once. Sequencing was done on a sample of peripheral blood. The receptors originated from a man in his late teens or twenties with COVID-19, enrolled during active disease.

The genes are TRBV15 and TRBJ1-4; TRBD1 aligns across 9 bases. The germline V gene encodes CDR1 LNHNV and CDR2 YYDKDF (reference sequence). J was trimmed by 10 bases and V by 3 bases; bases with no gene match: 15. There are 17 residues in the CDR3. CDR3 coding DNA: TGTGCCACCAGCAGCCCCGACGGGGACAGGGTCCGAGGAAAACTGTTTTTT. This gives the protein CATSSPDGDRVRGKLFF.

The rearrangement joins TRBV6-5 to TRBJ2-3; tentative D call: TRBD1 (6 bases). Germline assignment: CDR1 MNHEY and CDR2 SVGAGI. Between the trimmed V and J ends, which lost 2 bases and 0 bases, there was a span of 9 bases. There are 15 residues in the CDR3. DNA for the CDR3: TGTGCCAGCAGTTACGGGACAACGAGCACAGATACGCAGTATTTT. Amino acid sequence: CASSYGTTSTDTQYF.

The chain is built from TRBV2 and TRBJ2-7, with 9 bases aligning to TRBD2. Germline V gives CDR1 SNHLY, CDR2 FYNNEI. V was pared by 11 bases and J by 2 bases, with 13 bases of the junction left unmatched. This CDR3 spans 15 amino acids. The CDR3, as DNA: TGTGCCCTGGAGTATAAGCTAGCGGGAACCTACGAGCAGTACTTC. As protein: CALEYKLAGTYEQYF.

The J gene is TRBJ1-3, the V gene TRBV10-2; no clear D. The germline CDR1 and CDR2 sequences are WSHSY and SAAADI. V was trimmed by 6 bases and J by 2 bases, leaving 8 bases between them. The CDR3 runs 13 residues. The chain's CDR3 is CASSGGAGNTIYF. The CDR3 DNA follows: TGCGCCAGCAGCGGCGGGGCTGGAAACACCATATATTTT.

The chain recombines TRBV7-9 with TRBJ2-7; 8 positions match TRBD2. The CDR3 is 14 amino acids. The germline gives CDR1 SEHNR, CDR2 FQNEAQ (reference sequence). The ends lost 5 bases at V and 3 bases at J; junction bases unmatched: 6. The CDR3 loop reads CASSGTRSRYEQYF. The DNA of the CDR3 is TGTGCCAGCAGCGGGACTAGATCCCGCTACGAGCAGTACTTC.

The V and J genes are TRBV5-1 and TRBJ2-2, with D possibly being TRBD1 (5 bases). CDR1 is SGHRS and CDR2 is YFSETQ in the germline V gene. CDR3 length: 15 amino acids. Between the trimmed V and J ends, which lost 3 bases and 1 base, there was a span of 10 bases. The CDR3 region is CASSWKDKNTGELFF. DNA for the CDR3: TGCGCCAGCAGCTGGAAGGACAAGAACACCGGGGAGCTGTTTTTT.

The V call is TRBV7-2, the J call TRBJ1-2, with unresolved D. Germline CDR1 and CDR2: SGHTA and FQGNSA. The CDR3 consists of 14 residues. V lost 1 base, J lost 4 bases, and 10 bases lay in between. The DNA for the CDR3 is TGTGCCAGCAGCTTAGTGGCCCGGGGCTATGGCTACACCTTC. Its protein is CASSLVARGYGYTF.

The J gene is TRBJ2-3, the V gene TRBV10-2; D might be TRBD1 (5 bases). CDR1 WSHSY and CDR2 SAAADI come from the germline V gene. The V end was cut by 3 bases, the J end by 4 bases, with 11 bases between. The length of the CDR3 is 14 residues. Here the CDR3 reads CASSDYQGADTQYF. CDR3 DNA sequence: TGCGCCAGCAGTGACTACCAGGGCGCAGATACGCAGTATTTT.

The chain uses TRBV27 and TRBJ1-5; 8 bases align to TRBD1. CDR1 and CDR2 from the germline V gene are MNHEY and SMNVEV (reference sequence). The V gene end was trimmed by 2 bases and the J gene end by 7 bases; junction bases not matched to a gene: 4. The CDR3 consists of 14 residues. The CDR3 sequence is CASSLRQGNQPQHF. The DNA of the CDR3 is TGTGCCAGCAGTTTACGACAGGGGAACCAGCCCCAGCATTTT.

V usage is TRBV4-3 and J usage is TRBJ1-2; D is ambiguous. Trimming pared 4 bases from V and 4 bases from J, leaving 19 bases between. Germline CDR1 is LGHNA and CDR2 is YSLEER. This CDR3 contains 16 residues. The CDR3 DNA reads TGCGCCAGCAGCCGACGAGGGTCAGAGATCCCCTATGGCTACACCTTC. Protein: CASSRRGSEIPYGYTF.

The J gene is TRBJ2-1, the V gene TRBV4-3, with unresolved D. The ends were cut back, 1 base at V and 0 bases at J, with 10 bases in the middle. The germline CDR1 and CDR2 sequences are LGHNA and YSLEER. The CDR3 extends over 16 amino acids. The CDR3, as DNA: TGCGCCAGCAGCCAAGCTCACTATCGCTCCTACAATGAGCAGTTCTTC. Its translation: CASSQAHYRSYNEQFF.

The chain uses TRBV3-1 (or the pseudogene TRBV3-2) and TRBJ2-1, with 10 bases identical to TRBD2. V shed 1 base and J 7 bases; nucleotides not matched to a gene: 7. Germline CDR1 reads LGHDT; CDR2 reads YNNKEL (reference sequence). The CDR3 totals 16 residues. CDR3 sequence: CASSQVTSGVLNEQFF. CDR3 in DNA: TGTGCCAGCAGCCAAGTAACTAGCGGGGTTTTGAATGAGCAGTTCTTC.

This sequence joins TRBV3-1 (or the pseudogene TRBV3-2) and TRBJ1-2; a weak D match, TRBD1 (6 bases). Germline V lookup: CDR1 LGHDT, CDR2 YNNKEL (reference sequence). The V end was cut by 1 base, the J end by 6 bases, with 9 bases between. This CDR3 is 13 amino acids long. The CDR3 nucleotides read TGTGCCAGCAGCCAAGGGACAGCAGATGGCTACACCTTC. Protein: CASSQGTADGYTF.

In its sample, this clone was seen a few times. The chain employs TRBV13 and TRBJ2-7, with 7 bases identical to TRBD1. The CDR3 loop spans 14 amino acids. V gave up 3 bases and J gave up 1 base; unmatched junction bases: 3. The germline gives CDR1 PRHDT, CDR2 FYEKMQ (reference sequence). CDR3 residues: CASSFRGPSYEQYF. The CDR3 bases are TGTGCCAGCAGCTTTAGGGGGCCATCCTACGAGCAGTACTTC.

CDR3: CATSSPGTGNNEQFF. The DNA of the CDR3 is TGTGCCACCAGCAGCCCCGGGACAGGGAACAATGAGCAGTTCTTC. The chain has TRBV15 and TRBJ2-1; TRBD1 matches 9 bases. J was trimmed by 5 bases and V by 3 bases; bases with no gene match: 5. From germline, CDR1 is LNHNV and CDR2 YYDKDF (reference sequence). The CDR3 loop spans 15 amino acids. The full variable domain, its missing parts supplied by reference TRBV15 and TRBJ2-1, is DAMVIQNPRYQVTQFGKPVTLSCSQTLNHNVMYWYQQKSSQAPKLLFHYYDKDFNNEADTPDNFQSRRPNTSFCFLDIRSPGLGDTAMYLCATSSPGTGNNEQFFGPGTRLTVL.

The chain combines TRBV3-1 (or the pseudogene TRBV3-2) with TRBJ2-1, with 9 bases identical to TRBD2. V was pared by 1 base and J by 0 bases, with 10 bases of the junction left unmatched. In germline, CDR1 is LGHDT, CDR2 YNNKEL (reference sequence). The CDR3 spans 19 residues. The CDR3: CASSQVWPSGIYSYNEQFF. As DNA, the CDR3 is TGTGCCAGCAGCCAAGTTTGGCCTAGCGGGATTTACTCCTACAATGAGCAGTTCTTC.